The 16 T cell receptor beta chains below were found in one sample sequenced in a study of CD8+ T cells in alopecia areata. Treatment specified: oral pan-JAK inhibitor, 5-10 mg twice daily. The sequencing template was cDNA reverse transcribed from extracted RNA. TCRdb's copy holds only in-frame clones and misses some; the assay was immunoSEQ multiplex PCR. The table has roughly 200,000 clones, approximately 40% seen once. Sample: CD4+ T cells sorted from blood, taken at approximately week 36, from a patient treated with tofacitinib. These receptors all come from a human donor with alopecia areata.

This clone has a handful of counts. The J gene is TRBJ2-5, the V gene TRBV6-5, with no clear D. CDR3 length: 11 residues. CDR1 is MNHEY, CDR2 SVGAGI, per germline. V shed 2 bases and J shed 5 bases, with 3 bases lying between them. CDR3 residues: CASSYRETQYF. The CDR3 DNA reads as TGTGCCAGCAGTTACCGGGAGACCCAGTACTTC.

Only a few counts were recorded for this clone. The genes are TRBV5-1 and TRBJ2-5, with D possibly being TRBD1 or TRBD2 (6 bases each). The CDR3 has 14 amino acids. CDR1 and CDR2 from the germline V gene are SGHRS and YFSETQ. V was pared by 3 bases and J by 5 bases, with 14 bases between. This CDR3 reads CASSWAGTYETQYF. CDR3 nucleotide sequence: TGCGCCAGCAGCTGGGCGGGGACATACGAGACCCAGTACTTC.

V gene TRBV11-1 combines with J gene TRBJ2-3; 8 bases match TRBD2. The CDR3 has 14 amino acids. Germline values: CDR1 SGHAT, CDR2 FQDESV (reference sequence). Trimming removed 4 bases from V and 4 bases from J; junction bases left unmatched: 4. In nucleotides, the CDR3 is TGTGCCAGCAGCTCGGGACTAGTGGCAGATACGCAGTATTTT. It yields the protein CASSSGLVADTQYF. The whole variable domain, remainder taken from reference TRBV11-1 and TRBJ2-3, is EAEVAQSPRYKITEKSQAVAFWCDPISGHATLYWYRQILGQGPELLVQFQDESVVDDSQLPKDRFSAERLKGVDSTLKIQPAELGDSAMYLCASSSGLVADTQYFGPGTRLTVL.

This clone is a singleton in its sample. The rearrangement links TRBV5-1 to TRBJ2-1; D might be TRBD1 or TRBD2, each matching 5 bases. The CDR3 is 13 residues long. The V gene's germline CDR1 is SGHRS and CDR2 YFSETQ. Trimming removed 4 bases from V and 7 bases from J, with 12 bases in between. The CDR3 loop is CASSQDWGNEQFF. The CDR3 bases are TGCGCCAGCAGCCAGGACTGGGGGAATGAGCAGTTCTTC.

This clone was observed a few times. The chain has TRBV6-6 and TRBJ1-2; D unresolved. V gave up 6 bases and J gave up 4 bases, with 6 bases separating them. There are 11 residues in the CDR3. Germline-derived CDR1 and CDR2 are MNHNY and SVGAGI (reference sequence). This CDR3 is CASRHSYGYTF. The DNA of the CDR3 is TGTGCCAGCAGGCACAGCTATGGCTACACCTTC.

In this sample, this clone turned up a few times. The CDR3 region is CASSLDGTSGRSEQYF. The DNA for the CDR3 is TGTGCCAGCAGCTTAGACGGGACTAGCGGGAGAAGCGAGCAGTACTTC. This sequence joins TRBV7-2 and TRBJ2-5, with 14 bases that match TRBD2. The J call may be in error: the DNA end matches TRBJ2-7 better. The CDR3 sequence is 16 residues long. The germline gives CDR1 SGHTA, CDR2 FQGNSA.

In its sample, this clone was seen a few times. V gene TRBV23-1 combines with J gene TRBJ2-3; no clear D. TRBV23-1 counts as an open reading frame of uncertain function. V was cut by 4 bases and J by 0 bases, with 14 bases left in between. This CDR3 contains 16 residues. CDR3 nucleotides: TGCGCCAGCAGTCTCCCTAGGCAATCTAGCACAGATACGCAGTATTTT. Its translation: CASSLPRQSSTDTQYF.

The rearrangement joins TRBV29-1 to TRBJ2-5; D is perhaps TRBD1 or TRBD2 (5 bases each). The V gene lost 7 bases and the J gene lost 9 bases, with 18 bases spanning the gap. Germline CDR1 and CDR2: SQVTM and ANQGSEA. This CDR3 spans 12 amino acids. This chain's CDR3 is CSGARPMGAQYF. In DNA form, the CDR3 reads TGCAGCGGGGCAAGGCCTATGGGGGCCCAGTACTTC.

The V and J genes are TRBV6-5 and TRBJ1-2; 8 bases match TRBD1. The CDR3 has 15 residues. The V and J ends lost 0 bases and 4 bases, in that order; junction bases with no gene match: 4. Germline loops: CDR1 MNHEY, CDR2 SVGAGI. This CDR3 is CASSYSATGVYGYTF. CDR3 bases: TGTGCCAGCAGTTACTCTGCGACAGGGGTCTATGGCTACACCTTC.

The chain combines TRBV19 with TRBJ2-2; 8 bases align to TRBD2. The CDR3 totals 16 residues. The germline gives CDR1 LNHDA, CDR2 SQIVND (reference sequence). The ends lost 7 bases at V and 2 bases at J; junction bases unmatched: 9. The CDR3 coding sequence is TGTGCCAGTACCATAAGACTAGCGCCTAACACCGGGGAGCTGTTTTTT. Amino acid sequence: CASTIRLAPNTGELFF.

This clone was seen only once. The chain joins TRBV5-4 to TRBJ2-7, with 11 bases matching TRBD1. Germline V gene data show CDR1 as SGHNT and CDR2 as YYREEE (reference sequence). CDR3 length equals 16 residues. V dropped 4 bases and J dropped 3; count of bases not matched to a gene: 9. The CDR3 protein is CASSGNRDRGFYEQYF. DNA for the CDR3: TGTGCCAGCAGCGGGAACCGGGACAGGGGGTTCTACGAGCAGTACTTC. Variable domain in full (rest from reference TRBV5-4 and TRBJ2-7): ETGVTQSPTHLIKTRGQQVTLRCSSQSGHNTVSWYQQALGQGPQFIFQYYREEENGRGNFPPRFSGLQFPNYSSELNVNALELDDSALYLCASSGNRDRGFYEQYFGPGTRLTVT.

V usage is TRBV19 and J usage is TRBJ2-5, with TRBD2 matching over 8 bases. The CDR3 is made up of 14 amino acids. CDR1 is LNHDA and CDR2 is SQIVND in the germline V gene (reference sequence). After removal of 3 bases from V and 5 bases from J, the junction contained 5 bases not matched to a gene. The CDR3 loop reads CASSILAGGETQYF. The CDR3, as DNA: TGTGCCAGTAGTATTCTCGCGGGAGGTGAGACCCAGTACTTC.

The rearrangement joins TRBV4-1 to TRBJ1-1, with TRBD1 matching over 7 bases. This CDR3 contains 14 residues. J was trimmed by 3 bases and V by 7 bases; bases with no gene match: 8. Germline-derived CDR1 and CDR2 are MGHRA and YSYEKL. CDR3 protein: CASTTGVRDTEAFF. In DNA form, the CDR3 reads TGCGCCAGCACCACAGGGGTTCGGGACACTGAAGCTTTCTTT.

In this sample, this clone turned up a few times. The CDR3 reads CASSQDRSSGSWAGELFF. In DNA, the CDR3 is TGTGCCAGCAGCCAAGATCGCTCTAGCGGGAGCTGGGCCGGGGAGCTGTTTTTT. The chain carries TRBV4-2 and TRBJ2-2; 10 bases are shared with TRBD2. CDR1 and CDR2 (germline): LGHNA, YNFKEQ. The CDR3 is made up of 18 amino acids. Trimming took 0 bases from V and 6 from J; bases not matched to a gene: 10.

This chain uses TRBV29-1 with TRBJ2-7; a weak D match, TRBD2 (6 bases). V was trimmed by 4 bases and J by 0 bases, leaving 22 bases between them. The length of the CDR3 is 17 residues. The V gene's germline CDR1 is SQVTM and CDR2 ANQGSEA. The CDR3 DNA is TGCAGCGTTGCAACAACTGGACCCGGGACTTCCTCCTACGAGCAGTACTTC. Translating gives CSVATTGPGTSSYEQYF.

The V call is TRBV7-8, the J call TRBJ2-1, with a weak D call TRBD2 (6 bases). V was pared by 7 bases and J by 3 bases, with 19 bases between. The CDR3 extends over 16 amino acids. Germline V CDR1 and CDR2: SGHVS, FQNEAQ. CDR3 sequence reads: CASTTYGGANYNEQFF. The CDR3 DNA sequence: TGTGCCAGCACCACATACGGGGGAGCGAACTACAATGAGCAGTTCTTC.